Given below is one TCR beta chain in context. Its cognate antigen is unknown. This sample is drawn from a study of T cell repertoires and HLA-DP antigens. Only in-frame clones appear in the TCRdb table, and some are missing; sequencing was by immunoSEQ multiplex PCR. The table has over 100,000 clones, 80% to 95% seen once. The germline gives CDR1 SGHRS, CDR2 YFSETQ. The V and J ends lost 4 bases and 5 bases, in that order; junction bases with no gene match: 6. This CDR3 spans 15 amino acids. The chain employs TRBV5-1 and TRBJ2-5, with TRBD2 identical over 12 bases. Sample: CD4+ T cells from PBMCs. The TCR sequence derives from a woman aged 18 to 35 in good health and CMV-seronegative. The CDR3 is CASSPLAGGAETQYF. CDR3 sequence (DNA): TGCGCCAGCAGCCCACTAGCGGGAGGTGCCGAGACCCAGTACTTC.